This is a list of T cell receptor beta chains from one sample in a study of shared clonotypes between healthy human individuals. Repertoires were generated with immunoSEQ multiplex PCR, while TCRdb's copy carries only in-frame clones and drops some. In the table there are approximately 82,000 clones, 62% of which are singletons. Sequencing was carried out using memory CD8+ T cells sorted from blood. Receptors were obtained from a man aged 25-45 years in good health. CDR3s include the opening cysteine and the closing phenylalanine or tryptophan. Each record gives: clone size, J gene, D gene, V gene, CDR3 protein, CDR3 DNA. A D gene is named only where the DNA matches it firmly. Clone sizes are given selectively: once, few, many, or a class where the clone is expanded.

clone_size: -; j_call: TRBJ2-2; d_call: -; v_call: TRBV20-1; cdr3_aa: CSAGHTGELFF; cdr3_nt: TGCAGTGCTGGGCACACCGGGGAGCTGTTTTTT
clone_size: -; j_call: TRBJ1-1; d_call: TRBD1; v_call: TRBV5-1; cdr3_aa: CASSLEFRDRYTEAFF; cdr3_nt: TGCGCCAGCAGCTTGGAGTTCCGGGACAGGTACACTGAAGCTTTCTTT
clone_size: few; j_call: TRBJ2-1; d_call: TRBD2; v_call: TRBV6-1; cdr3_aa: CASSGLAGGLYNEQFF; cdr3_nt: TGTGCCAGCAGTGGGCTAGCGGGAGGATTATACAATGAGCAGTTCTTC
clone_size: -; j_call: TRBJ2-3; d_call: TRBD2; v_call: TRBV13; cdr3_aa: CASSLGLAGVVDTQYF; cdr3_nt: TGTGCCAGCAGCCTAGGACTAGCGGGAGTCGTAGATACGCAGTATTTT
clone_size: -; j_call: TRBJ1-5; d_call: -; v_call: TRBV29-1; cdr3_aa: CSVAESAYQPQHF; cdr3_nt: TGCAGCGTTGCTGAGAGCGCTTATCAGCCCCAGCATTTT
clone_size: -; j_call: TRBJ2-2; d_call: -; v_call: TRBV7-2; cdr3_aa: CATPTGSFNTGELFF; cdr3_nt: TGTGCCACCCCCACAGGTTCCTTTAACACCGGGGAGCTGTTTTTT
clone_size: -; j_call: TRBJ2-2; d_call: -; v_call: TRBV4-3; cdr3_aa: CASSQGEVRELFF; cdr3_nt: TGCGCCAGCAGCCAAGGCGAAGTCAGGGAGCTGTTTTTT
clone_size: -; j_call: TRBJ2-1; d_call: TRBD2; v_call: TRBV27; cdr3_aa: CASRSGNSYNEQFF; cdr3_nt: TGTGCCAGCAGAAGCGGGAATTCCTACAATGAGCAGTTCTTC
clone_size: -; j_call: TRBJ2-6; d_call: TRBD1; v_call: TRBV5-1; cdr3_aa: CASRKGTGGAGANVLTF; cdr3_nt: TGCGCCAGCCGAAAGGGGACAGGGGGCGCTGGGGCCAACGTCCTGACTTTC
clone_size: -; j_call: TRBJ2-7; d_call: -; v_call: TRBV7-2; cdr3_aa: CASSTLAYEQYF; cdr3_nt: TGTGCCAGCAGTACCTTGGCGTACGAGCAGTACTTC
clone_size: -; j_call: TRBJ2-3; d_call: -; v_call: TRBV11-2; cdr3_aa: CASSLKVGVTDTQYF; cdr3_nt: TGTGCCAGCAGCCTCAAGGTGGGGGTCACAGATACGCAGTATTTT
clone_size: -; j_call: TRBJ2-7; d_call: -; v_call: TRBV6-5; cdr3_aa: CASRGKAYEQYF; cdr3_nt: TGTGCCAGCCGGGGCAAGGCGTACGAGCAGTACTTC
clone_size: few; j_call: TRBJ2-5; d_call: TRBD1; v_call: TRBV15; cdr3_aa: CATSTQGQGWDQETQYF; cdr3_nt: TGTGCCACCAGCACCCAAGGACAGGGCTGGGACCAAGAGACCCAGTACTTC
clone_size: few; j_call: TRBJ2-3; d_call: -; v_call: TRBV7-1; cdr3_aa: CASSPTPRGAQYF; cdr3_nt: TGTGCCAGCAGCCCGACCCCTCGGGGAGCGCAGTATTTT
clone_size: -; j_call: TRBJ2-7; d_call: -; v_call: TRBV25-1; cdr3_aa: CASSHAVSNLSYEQYF; cdr3_nt: TGTGCCAGCAGTCATGCGGTCAGCAACCTTTCCTACGAGCAGTACTTC
clone_size: -; j_call: TRBJ2-3; d_call: -; v_call: TRBV19; cdr3_aa: CASSTLESQDTQYF; cdr3_nt: TGTGCCAGTAGTACACTGGAAAGCCAGGATACGCAGTATTTT
clone_size: few; j_call: TRBJ2-1; d_call: -; v_call: TRBV27; cdr3_aa: CASSLGQFYNEQFF; cdr3_nt: TGTGCCAGCAGTTTAGGACAGTTCTACAATGAGCAGTTCTTC
clone_size: -; j_call: TRBJ2-7; d_call: -; v_call: TRBV9; cdr3_aa: CASSTRGGTALSEQYF; cdr3_nt: TGTGCCAGCAGCACCCGAGGTGGGACTGCTTTGAGCGAGCAGTACTTC
clone_size: -; j_call: TRBJ2-5; d_call: -; v_call: TRBV7-9; cdr3_aa: CASSSQWGEVETQYF; cdr3_nt: TGTGCCAGCAGCTCCCAATGGGGAGAGGTAGAGACCCAGTACTTC
clone_size: once; j_call: TRBJ2-7; d_call: -; v_call: TRBV7-9; cdr3_aa: CASSSTALSYEQYF; cdr3_nt: TGTGCCAGCAGCTCAACCGCCCTCTCCTACGAGCAGTACTTC
clone_size: once; j_call: TRBJ2-7; d_call: -; v_call: TRBV7-1; cdr3_aa: CASSTPSGGNYEQYF; cdr3_nt: TGTGCCAGCAGCACCCCGAGTGGGGGCAACTACGAGCAGTACTTC
clone_size: -; j_call: TRBJ2-1; d_call: -; v_call: TRBV27; cdr3_aa: CASSLWLTNENNEQFF; cdr3_nt: TGTGCCAGCAGTTTATGGCTGACGAACGAAAACAATGAGCAGTTCTTC
clone_size: many; j_call: TRBJ1-2; d_call: -; v_call: TRBV28; cdr3_aa: CASRALDYGYTF; cdr3_nt: TGTGCCAGCAGAGCCCTGGATTATGGCTACACCTTC
clone_size: -; j_call: TRBJ2-4; d_call: TRBD1; v_call: TRBV5-6; cdr3_aa: CASSQGQGNIQYF; cdr3_nt: TGTGCCAGCAGTCAGGGACAGGGAAACATTCAGTACTTC
clone_size: few; j_call: TRBJ1-5; d_call: -; v_call: TRBV7-6; cdr3_aa: CASGNRADNQPQHF; cdr3_nt: TGTGCCAGCGGGAATCGGGCGGACAATCAGCCCCAGCATTTT
clone_size: -; j_call: TRBJ2-5; d_call: TRBD1; v_call: TRBV10-3; cdr3_aa: CAISPGQEQETQYF; cdr3_nt: TGTGCCATCAGCCCGGGACAGGAACAAGAGACCCAGTACTTC
clone_size: -; j_call: TRBJ2-1; d_call: TRBD1; v_call: TRBV7-6; cdr3_aa: CASSHPTGTANEQFF; cdr3_nt: TGTGCCAGCAGCCACCCGACCGGGACAGCCAATGAGCAGTTCTTC
clone_size: -; j_call: TRBJ2-3; d_call: TRBD2; v_call: TRBV4-3; cdr3_aa: CASSSTASGRRDTQYF; cdr3_nt: TGCGCCAGCAGCTCGACTGCTAGCGGGAGGAGGGATACGCAGTATTTT
clone_size: -; j_call: TRBJ2-2; d_call: -; v_call: TRBV19; cdr3_aa: CASSIPSWDTGELFF; cdr3_nt: TGTGCCAGTAGTATTCCCTCATGGGACACCGGGGAGCTGTTTTTT
clone_size: -; j_call: TRBJ2-6; d_call: TRBD2; v_call: TRBV28; cdr3_aa: CASSLTTSAAGANVLTF; cdr3_nt: TGTGCCAGCAGTTTAACGACTAGCGCAGCTGGGGCCAACGTCCTGACTTTC
clone_size: -; j_call: TRBJ1-3; d_call: -; v_call: TRBV2; cdr3_aa: CAIRASGNTIYF; cdr3_nt: TGTGCCATCCGAGCGTCTGGAAACACCATATATTTT
clone_size: -; j_call: TRBJ2-7; d_call: TRBD1; v_call: TRBV7-8; cdr3_aa: CASSLVTGATYEQYF; cdr3_nt: TGTGCCAGCAGCTTAGTGACAGGGGCCACCTACGAGCAGTACTTC
clone_size: -; j_call: TRBJ2-7; d_call: -; v_call: TRBV5-1; cdr3_aa: CASPQNEQYF; cdr3_nt: TGCGCCAGCCCCCAAAACGAGCAGTACTTC
clone_size: -; j_call: TRBJ1-4; d_call: -; v_call: TRBV7-9; cdr3_aa: CASSLPGARALFF; cdr3_nt: TGTGCCAGCAGCTTACCGGGGGCCCGAGCTCTGTTTTTT
clone_size: -; j_call: TRBJ1-1; d_call: -; v_call: TRBV5-1; cdr3_aa: CASSLESAVNTEAFF; cdr3_nt: TGCGCCAGCAGCTTGGAATCGGCGGTCAACACTGAAGCTTTCTTT
clone_size: -; j_call: TRBJ1-4; d_call: -; v_call: TRBV21-1; cdr3_aa: CASSKGRQGKGEKLFF; cdr3_nt: TGTGCCAGCAGCAAGGGACGACAGGGAAAAGGAGAAAAACTGTTTTTT
clone_size: -; j_call: TRBJ2-5; d_call: TRBD1; v_call: TRBV6-1; cdr3_aa: CASSETAGGQETQYF; cdr3_nt: TGTGCCAGCAGTGAAACCGCAGGGGGCCAAGAGACCCAGTACTTC
clone_size: -; j_call: TRBJ1-1; d_call: -; v_call: TRBV6-5; cdr3_aa: CASSYQGGMNTEAFF; cdr3_nt: TGTGCCAGCAGTTACCAGGGAGGGATGAACACTGAAGCTTTCTTT
clone_size: -; j_call: TRBJ2-7; d_call: -; v_call: TRBV14; cdr3_aa: CASRKAGQSYEQYF; cdr3_nt: TGTGCCAGCAGGAAAGCGGGACAGAGCTACGAGCAGTACTTC
clone_size: few; j_call: TRBJ2-3; d_call: TRBD1; v_call: TRBV6-1; cdr3_aa: CASTGTGNTDTQYF; cdr3_nt: TGTGCCAGCACTGGGACAGGGAATACAGATACGCAGTATTTT
clone_size: -; j_call: TRBJ2-3; d_call: -; v_call: TRBV7-3; cdr3_aa: CASSWGDFSDTQYF; cdr3_nt: TGTGCCAGCAGTTGGGGGGATTTCAGCGATACGCAGTATTTT
clone_size: few; j_call: TRBJ2-3; d_call: -; v_call: TRBV5-1; cdr3_aa: CASSQAEADTQYF; cdr3_nt: TGCGCCAGCAGCCAAGCGGAGGCAGATACGCAGTATTTT
clone_size: many; j_call: TRBJ2-1; d_call: -; v_call: TRBV6-1; cdr3_aa: CASSERASVSYNEQFF; cdr3_nt: TGTGCCAGCAGTGAAAGGGCTAGTGTCTCCTACAATGAGCAGTTCTTC
clone_size: -; j_call: TRBJ2-3; d_call: -; v_call: TRBV14; cdr3_aa: CASSLGAGDTQYF; cdr3_nt: TGTGCCAGCAGCCTCGGCGCGGGGGATACGCAGTATTTT
clone_size: -; j_call: TRBJ2-7; d_call: -; v_call: TRBV29-1; cdr3_aa: CSVERTVSYEQYF; cdr3_nt: TGCAGCGTTGAAAGGACAGTCTCCTACGAGCAGTACTTC
clone_size: -; j_call: TRBJ2-5; d_call: TRBD2; v_call: TRBV10-2; cdr3_aa: CASSEEGGRADQETQYF; cdr3_nt: TGCGCCAGCAGTGAGGAGGGCGGGAGGGCCGATCAAGAGACCCAGTACTTC
clone_size: -; j_call: TRBJ2-1; d_call: -; v_call: TRBV27; cdr3_aa: CASSFRGVEQFF; cdr3_nt: TGTGCCAGCAGTTTCAGGGGTGTTGAGCAGTTCTTC
clone_size: many; j_call: TRBJ1-1; d_call: -; v_call: TRBV1; cdr3_aa: CTSSRTGDTEAFF; cdr3_nt: TGCACCAGCAGCAGGACAGGCGACACTGAAGCTTTCTTT
clone_size: -; j_call: TRBJ2-1; d_call: -; v_call: TRBV7-8; cdr3_aa: CASSGFTSSSYNEQFF; cdr3_nt: TGTGCCAGCAGCGGATTTACTAGCTCGTCCTACAATGAGCAGTTCTTC
clone_size: once; j_call: TRBJ2-7; d_call: TRBD1; v_call: TRBV9; cdr3_aa: CASSVEGQGYEQYF; cdr3_nt: TGTGCCAGCAGCGTAGAGGGACAGGGCTACGAGCAGTACTTC
clone_size: -; j_call: TRBJ2-1; d_call: TRBD2; v_call: TRBV4-1; cdr3_aa: CASSPLAGGMNEQFF; cdr3_nt: TGCGCCAGCAGTCCACTAGCGGGAGGGATGAATGAGCAGTTCTTC
clone_size: -; j_call: TRBJ2-7; d_call: TRBD1; v_call: TRBV6-5; cdr3_aa: CASSYSGQGAGYEQYF; cdr3_nt: TGTGCCAGCAGTTACTCAGGACAGGGGGCTGGATACGAGCAGTACTTC
clone_size: -; j_call: TRBJ1-5; d_call: -; v_call: TRBV6-4; cdr3_aa: CASSEGASQPQHF; cdr3_nt: TGTGCCAGCAGTGAGGGGGCGAGTCAGCCCCAGCATTTT
clone_size: -; j_call: TRBJ2-5; d_call: -; v_call: TRBV5-4; cdr3_aa: CASSFGDMETQYF; cdr3_nt: TGTGCCAGCAGCTTTGGGGACATGGAGACCCAGTACTTC
clone_size: -; j_call: TRBJ2-2; d_call: -; v_call: TRBV27; cdr3_aa: CASSLSLNTGELFF; cdr3_nt: TGTGCCAGCAGTTTATCGTTGAACACCGGGGAGCTGTTTTTT